This T cell receptor (beta chain) is from a study of blood T cells in healthy people across ages. Samples each yielded at least 5 micrograms of total RNA. Germline CDR1 and CDR2: SQVTM and ANQGSEA. The CDR3 runs to 13 residues. The V end was cut by 5 bases, the J end by 0 bases, with 10 bases between. Together with a sample-barcoded 5' primer, a J-beta primer mix was included in a second PCR lasting about 6 to 11 cycles. In TCRdb, the 5' RACE reads were re-called with MiXCR into one record per CDR3 protein. The table includes over a million distinct CDR3 sequences, around 39% detected once. Sequenced material: blood. The chain combines TRBV29-1 with TRBJ1-2; D is unresolved. This clonotype was sampled from a woman younger than 30 in good health. The CDR3 sequence: CSVISVTNYGYTF. DNA for the CDR3: TGCAGCGTTATTAGCGTAACTAACTATGGCTACACCTTC.